The clone carrying this TCR beta chain was picked up many times. Transcripts of RNA were the source for amplifying TCR beta CDR3 regions. HTBI primers primed a first-round RT-PCR, and a second-round multiplex PCR followed. Via MiXCR, TCRdb re-called the multiplex PCR reads, giving one row per CDR3 protein. The table records 500,000 to 700,000 distinct CDR3 sequences, under 40% of them present only once. The V and J ends lost 1 base and 5 bases respectively, with 11 bases between them. This CDR3 is built from 14 residues. Germline loops: CDR1 MGHDK, CDR2 SYGVNS. The entry originates in a study of Graves' ophthalmopathy and Graves' hyperthyroidism. Study in general: No progression to ophthalmopathy over 18 months defined stable hyperthyroidism.

The TCR comes from an adult man with Graves' hyperthyroidism. V gene TRBV25-1 combines with J gene TRBJ1-1; tentatively, D is TRBD1 (5 bases). Input material: peripheral blood or thyroid tissue (not recorded which). CDR3 sequence (DNA): TGTGCCAGCAGTGAATGGGGGACGGGGACTGAAGCTTTCTTT. Translated, it gives CASSEWGTGTEAFF.